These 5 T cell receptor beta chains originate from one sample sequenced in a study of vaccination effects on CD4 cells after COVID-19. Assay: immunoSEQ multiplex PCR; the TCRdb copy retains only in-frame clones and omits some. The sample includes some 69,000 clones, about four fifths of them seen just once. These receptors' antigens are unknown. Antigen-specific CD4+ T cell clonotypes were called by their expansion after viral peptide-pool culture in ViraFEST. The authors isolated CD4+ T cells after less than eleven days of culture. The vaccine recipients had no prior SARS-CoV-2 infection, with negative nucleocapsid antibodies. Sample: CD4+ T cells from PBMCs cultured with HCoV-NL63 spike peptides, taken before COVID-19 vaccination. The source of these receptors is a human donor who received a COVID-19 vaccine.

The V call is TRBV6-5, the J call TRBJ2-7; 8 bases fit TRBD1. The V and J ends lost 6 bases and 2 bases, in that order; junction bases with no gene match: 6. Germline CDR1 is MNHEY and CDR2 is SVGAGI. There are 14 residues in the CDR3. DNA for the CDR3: TGTGCCAGCAGCGTTAGACAGGGGACCTACGAGCAGTACGTC. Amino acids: CASSVRQGTYEQYV.

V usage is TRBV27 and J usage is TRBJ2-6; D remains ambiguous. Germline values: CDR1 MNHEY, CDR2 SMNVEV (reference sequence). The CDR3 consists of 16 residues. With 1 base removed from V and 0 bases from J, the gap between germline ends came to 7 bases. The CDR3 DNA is TGTGCCAGCAGTTTATTGCCTGACTCTGGGGCCAACGTCCTGACTTTC. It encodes CASSLLPDSGANVLTF.

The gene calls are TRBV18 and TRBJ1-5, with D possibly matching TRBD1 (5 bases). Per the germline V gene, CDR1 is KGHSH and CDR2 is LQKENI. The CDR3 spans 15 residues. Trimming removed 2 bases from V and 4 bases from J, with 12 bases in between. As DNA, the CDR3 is TGTGCCAGCTCACCATGGGGGGGGAGGAATCAGCCCCAGCATTTT. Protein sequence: CASSPWGGRNQPQHF.

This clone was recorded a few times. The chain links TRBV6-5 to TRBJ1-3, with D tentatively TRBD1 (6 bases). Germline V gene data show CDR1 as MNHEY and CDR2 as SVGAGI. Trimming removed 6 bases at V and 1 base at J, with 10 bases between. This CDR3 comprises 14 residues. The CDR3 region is CASRLTGSGNTIYF. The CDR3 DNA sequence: TGTGCCAGCAGGCTTACAGGGTCTGGAAACACCATATATTTT.

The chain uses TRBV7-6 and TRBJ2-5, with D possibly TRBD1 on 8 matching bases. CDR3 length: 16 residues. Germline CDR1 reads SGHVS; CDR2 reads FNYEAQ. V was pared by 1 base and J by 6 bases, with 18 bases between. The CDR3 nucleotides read TGTGCCAGCAGCTTAGTCGGGGCACAGGGGGGGAAGACCCAGTACTTC. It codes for CASSLVGAQGGKTQYF.